This TCR beta chain is from a study of blood T cell repertoires in COVID-19. Only in-frame clones appear in the TCRdb table, and some are missing; sequencing was by immunoSEQ multiplex PCR. The sample holds just under 350,000 clones, around four fifths seen once. The CDR3 extends over 17 amino acids. The germline CDR1 and CDR2 sequences are MNHEY and SVGEGT. J gave up 8 bases and V 5 bases, and 16 bases lay outside the gene matches. The TCR comes from a man aged 25-40 years with active or convalescent COVID-19. The genes are TRBV6-2 or TRBV6-3 and TRBJ2-1, with 9 bases identical to TRBD2. Sequences were obtained from peripheral blood. This CDR3 is CASSASRELAGWDEQFF. In nucleotides, the CDR3 is TGTGCCAGCAGTGCCTCTCGGGAACTAGCGGGTTGGGATGAGCAGTTCTTC.